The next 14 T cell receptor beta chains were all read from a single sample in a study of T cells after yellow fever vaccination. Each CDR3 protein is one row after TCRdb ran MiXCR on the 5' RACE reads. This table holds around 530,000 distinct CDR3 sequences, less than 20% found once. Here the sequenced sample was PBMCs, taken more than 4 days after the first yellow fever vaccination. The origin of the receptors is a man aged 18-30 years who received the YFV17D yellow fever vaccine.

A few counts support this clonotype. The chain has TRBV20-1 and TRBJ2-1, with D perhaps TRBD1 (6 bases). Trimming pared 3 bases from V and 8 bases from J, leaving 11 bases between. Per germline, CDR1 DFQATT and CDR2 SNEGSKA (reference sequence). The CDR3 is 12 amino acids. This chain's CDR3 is CSARRGIDEQFF. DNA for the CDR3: TGCAGTGCTAGGAGGGGGATAGATGAGCAGTTCTTC.

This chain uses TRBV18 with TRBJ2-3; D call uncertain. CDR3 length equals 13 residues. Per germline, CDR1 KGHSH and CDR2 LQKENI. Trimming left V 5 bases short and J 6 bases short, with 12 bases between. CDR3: CASSWKPEDTQYF. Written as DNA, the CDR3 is TGTGCCAGCTCATGGAAGCCGGAGGATACGCAGTATTTT.

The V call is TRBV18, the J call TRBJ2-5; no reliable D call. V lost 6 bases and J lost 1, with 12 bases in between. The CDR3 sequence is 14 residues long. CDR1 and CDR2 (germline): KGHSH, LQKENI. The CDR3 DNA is TGTGCCAGCTCCCCTGGACGGACCCAAGAGACCCAGTACTTC. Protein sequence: CASSPGRTQETQYF.

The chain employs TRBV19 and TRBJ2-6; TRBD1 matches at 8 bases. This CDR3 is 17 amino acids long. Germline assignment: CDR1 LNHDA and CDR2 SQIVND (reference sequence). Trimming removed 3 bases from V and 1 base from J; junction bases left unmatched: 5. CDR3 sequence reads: CASSMRTGTSGANVLTF. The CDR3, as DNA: TGTGCCAGTAGTATGAGGACAGGGACATCTGGGGCCAACGTCCTGACTTTC.

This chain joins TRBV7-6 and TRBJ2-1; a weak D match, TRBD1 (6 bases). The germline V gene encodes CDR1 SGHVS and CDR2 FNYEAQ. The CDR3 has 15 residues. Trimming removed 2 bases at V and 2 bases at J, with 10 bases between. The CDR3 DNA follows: TGTGCCAGCAGCTTAATTCAGGGGCCCTACAATGAGCAGTTCTTC. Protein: CASSLIQGPYNEQFF.

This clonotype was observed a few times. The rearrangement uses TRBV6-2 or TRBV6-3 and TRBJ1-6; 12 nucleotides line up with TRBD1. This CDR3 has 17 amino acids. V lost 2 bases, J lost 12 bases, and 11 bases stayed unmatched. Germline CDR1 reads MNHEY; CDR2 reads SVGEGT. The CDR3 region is CASSYPRRDRGHLPLHF. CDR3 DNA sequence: TGTGCCAGCAGTTACCCGAGACGGGACAGGGGGCACCTACCCCTCCACTTT.

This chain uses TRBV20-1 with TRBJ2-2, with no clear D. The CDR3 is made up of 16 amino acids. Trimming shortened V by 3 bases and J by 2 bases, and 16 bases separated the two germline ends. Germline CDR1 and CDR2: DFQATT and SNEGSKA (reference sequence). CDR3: CSASGLGDSNTGELFF. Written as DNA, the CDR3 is TGCAGTGCTAGTGGGCTCGGTGATTCCAACACCGGGGAGCTGTTTTTT.

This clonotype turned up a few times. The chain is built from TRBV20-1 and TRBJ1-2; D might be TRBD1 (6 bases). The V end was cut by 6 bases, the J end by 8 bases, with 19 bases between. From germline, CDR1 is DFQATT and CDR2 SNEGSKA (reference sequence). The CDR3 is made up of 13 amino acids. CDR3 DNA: TGCAGTGCCGCTAAGTCGGACAGCCTGGGCTACACCTTC. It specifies CSAAKSDSLGYTF.

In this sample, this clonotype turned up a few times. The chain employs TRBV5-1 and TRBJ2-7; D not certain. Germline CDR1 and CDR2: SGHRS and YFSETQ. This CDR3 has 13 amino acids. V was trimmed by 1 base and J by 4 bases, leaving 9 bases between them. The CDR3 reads CASSLHPEYEQYV. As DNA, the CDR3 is TGCGCCAGCAGCTTGCATCCGGAGTACGAGCAGTACGTC.

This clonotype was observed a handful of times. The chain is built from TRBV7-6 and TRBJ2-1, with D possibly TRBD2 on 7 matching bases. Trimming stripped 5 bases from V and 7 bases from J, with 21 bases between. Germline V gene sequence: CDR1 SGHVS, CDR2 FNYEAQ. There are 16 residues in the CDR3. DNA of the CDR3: TGTGCCAGCAGCCCGGTGCGGGGGCCCGCTTTGAATGAGCAGTTCTTC. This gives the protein CASSPVRGPALNEQFF.

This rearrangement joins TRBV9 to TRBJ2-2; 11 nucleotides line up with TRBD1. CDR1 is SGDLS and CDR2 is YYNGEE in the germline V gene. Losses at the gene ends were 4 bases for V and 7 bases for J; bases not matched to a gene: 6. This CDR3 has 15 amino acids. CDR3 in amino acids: CASSPRTGGHGELFF. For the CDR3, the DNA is TGTGCCAGCAGCCCGCGGACAGGGGGCCACGGGGAGCTGTTTTTT.

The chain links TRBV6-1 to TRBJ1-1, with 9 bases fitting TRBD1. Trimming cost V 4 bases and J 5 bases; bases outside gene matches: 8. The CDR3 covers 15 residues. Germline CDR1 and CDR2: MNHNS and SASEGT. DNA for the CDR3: TGTGCCAGCAGTGCCGAGACAGGGGGGACGACTGAAGCTTTCTTT. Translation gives CASSAETGGTTEAFF.

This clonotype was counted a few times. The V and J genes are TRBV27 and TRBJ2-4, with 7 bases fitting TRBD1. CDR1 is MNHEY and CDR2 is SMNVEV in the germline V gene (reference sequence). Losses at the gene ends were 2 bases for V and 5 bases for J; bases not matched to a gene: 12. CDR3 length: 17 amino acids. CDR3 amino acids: CASSLNAPGQLENIQYF. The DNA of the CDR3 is TGTGCCAGCAGTTTAAACGCCCCGGGACAGTTGGAAAACATTCAGTACTTC.

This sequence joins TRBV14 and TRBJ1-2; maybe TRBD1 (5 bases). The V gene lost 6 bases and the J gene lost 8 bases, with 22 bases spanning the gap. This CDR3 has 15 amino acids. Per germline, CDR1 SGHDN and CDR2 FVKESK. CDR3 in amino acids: CASSRTGGPTMGYTF. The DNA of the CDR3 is TGTGCCAGCAGTCGGACGGGGGGTCCTACAATGGGCTACACCTTC.